This paragraph reports one TCR beta chain. Its matching antigen is unknown. The method was immunoSEQ multiplex PCR; TCRdb's version includes in-frame clones alone and lacks a portion of them. Of over 50,000 clones in the sample, 65% to 85% were seen once. The J segment lost 4 bases and the V segment lost 1 base, leaving 3 bases of the junction unmatched. Per the germline V gene, CDR1 is SGHVS and CDR2 is FNYEAQ. The CDR3 is 15 residues long. The entry originates in a study of Tregs in tolerant kidney transplant recipients. General study results and limits: Biological reproducibility was not directly addressed in this study. Tregs expanded with activated donor B cells seemed most donor-specific. The small number of patients limits these findings pending further validation.

Thawed PBMCs were FACS-sorted into unstimulated CD4+CD25+CD127- regulatory T cells, CD4+CD25- non-regulatory cells, CD4 and CD8 cells. V usage is TRBV7-6 and J usage is TRBJ2-7, with 11 bases matching TRBD2. Sequencing input: CD4+ T cells from blood. The source of this sequence is a human donor in good health. In nucleotides, the CDR3 is TGTGCCAGCAGCTTAGGACTAGCGGGGAATTACGAGCAGTACTTC. Translation gives CASSLGLAGNYEQYF. Based on the CDR3 plus reference TRBV7-6 and TRBJ2-7, the full variable domain is GAGVSQSPRYKVTKRGQDVALRCDPISGHVSLYWYRQALGQGPEFLTYFNYEAQQDKSGLPNDRFSAERPEGSISTLTIQRTEQRDSAMYRCASSLGLAGNYEQYFGPGTRLTVT.